Here is one T cell receptor (beta chain) with its context. Assay: immunoSEQ multiplex PCR; the TCRdb copy retains only in-frame clones and omits some. The repertoire holds more than 140,000 clones, with more than 70% as singletons. This sample is part of a study of T cell responses to AZD1222 COVID-19 vaccine. Study in general: Second-dose intervals near 4 or 12 weeks were combined.

CDR1 and CDR2 (germline): SGHAT, FQDESV (reference sequence). The CDR3 loop spans 14 amino acids. V shed 5 bases, J shed 4 bases, and the junction held 7 bases outside the gene matches. This specimen consisted of peripheral blood, obtained on day 0 of AZD1222 vaccination. This TCR came from an adult in good health. The rearrangement joins TRBV11-1 to TRBJ1-1, with 7 bases fitting TRBD1. Here the CDR3 reads CASSPTGVRTEAFF. CDR3 nucleotides: TGTGCCAGCAGCCCAACAGGGGTTCGCACTGAAGCTTTCTTT.